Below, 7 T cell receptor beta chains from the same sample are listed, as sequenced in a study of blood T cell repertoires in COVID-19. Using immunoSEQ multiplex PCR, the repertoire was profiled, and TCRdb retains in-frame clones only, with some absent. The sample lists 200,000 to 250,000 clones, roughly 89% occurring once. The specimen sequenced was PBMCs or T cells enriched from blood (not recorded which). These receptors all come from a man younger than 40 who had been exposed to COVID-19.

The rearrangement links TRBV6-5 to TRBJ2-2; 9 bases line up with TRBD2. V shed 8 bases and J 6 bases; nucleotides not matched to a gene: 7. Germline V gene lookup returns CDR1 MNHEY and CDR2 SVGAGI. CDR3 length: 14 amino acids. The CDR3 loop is CASRSGGGAGELFF. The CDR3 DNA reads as TGTGCCAGCCGTAGCGGGGGAGGGGCCGGGGAGCTGTTTTTT.

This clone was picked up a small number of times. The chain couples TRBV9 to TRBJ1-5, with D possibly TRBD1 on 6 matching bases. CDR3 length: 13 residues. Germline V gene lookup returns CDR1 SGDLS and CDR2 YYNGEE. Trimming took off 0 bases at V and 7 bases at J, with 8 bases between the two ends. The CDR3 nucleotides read TGTGCCAGCAGCGTAGCTACAGGGCAGCCCCAGCATTTT. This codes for CASSVATGQPQHF.

This chain's CDR3 is CASSKGTPYNEQFF. CDR3 nucleotides: TGTGCCAGCAGCAAAGGGACACCTTACAATGAGCAGTTCTTC. J is TRBJ2-1 and V is TRBV21-1; TRBD1, the table's D call, was not compared with the DNA. TRBV21-1 is tagged as a pseudogene. The CDR3 spans 14 residues.

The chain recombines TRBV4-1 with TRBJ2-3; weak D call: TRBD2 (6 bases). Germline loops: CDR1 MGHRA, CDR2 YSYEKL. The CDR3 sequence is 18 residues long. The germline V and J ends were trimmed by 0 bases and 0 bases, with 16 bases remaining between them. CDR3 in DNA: TGCGCCAGCAGCCAAGATCTGATGAGAGCGGGTAGCACAGATACGCAGTATTTT. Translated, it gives CASSQDLMRAGSTDTQYF.

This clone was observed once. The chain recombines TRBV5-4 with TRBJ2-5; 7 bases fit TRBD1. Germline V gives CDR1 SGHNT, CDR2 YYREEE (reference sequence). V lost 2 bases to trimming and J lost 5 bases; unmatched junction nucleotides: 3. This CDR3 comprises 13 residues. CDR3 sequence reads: CASSLQGWETQYF. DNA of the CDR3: TGTGCCAGCAGCTTACAGGGGTGGGAGACCCAGTACTTC.

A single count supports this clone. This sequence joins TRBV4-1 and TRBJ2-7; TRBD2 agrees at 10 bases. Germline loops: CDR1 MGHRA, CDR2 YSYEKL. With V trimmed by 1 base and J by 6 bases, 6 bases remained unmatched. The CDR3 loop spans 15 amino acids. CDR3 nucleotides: TGCGCCAGCAGCCAAGCCGCCGGGACTAGCGCCGAGCAGTACTTC. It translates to CASSQAAGTSAEQYF.

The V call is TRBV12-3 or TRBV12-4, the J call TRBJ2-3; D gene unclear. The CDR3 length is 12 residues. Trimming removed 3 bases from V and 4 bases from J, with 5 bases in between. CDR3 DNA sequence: TGTGCCAGCAGTTTGTTAGCAGATACGCAGTATTTT. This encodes CASSLLADTQYF.